A single sample is the source of the 26 T cell receptor beta chains below, sequenced in a study of blood T cells in healthy people across ages. The authors ran a second PCR of roughly 6 to 12 cycles using a sample-barcoded 5' primer and a J-beta primer mix. One entry per CDR3 protein, called by TCRdb with MiXCR from the 5' RACE reads. Of 1,500,000 or so distinct CDR3 sequences in the sample, roughly 43% were seen once. Sequences were obtained from blood. Receptors originate from a woman younger than 35 in good health.

The rearrangement uses TRBV18 and TRBJ2-1, with 10 positions matching TRBD2. The DNA matches TRBJ2-7 better at its end, which makes the J call doubtful. The CDR3 runs to 18 residues. Germline V CDR1 and CDR2: KGHSH, LQKENI. The CDR3 nucleotides read TGTGCCAGCTCACGCAGGGAACGAGGAGCGGGAGGGTACAATGAGCAGTACTTC. Translation: CASSRRERGAGGYNEQYF.

The chain uses TRBV20-1 and TRBJ2-7, with D perhaps assigned TRBD1 or TRBD2 (5 bases each). The CDR3 consists of 17 residues. CDR1 is DFQATT and CDR2 is SNEGSKA in the germline V gene (reference sequence). The CDR3 loop reads CRERRDALLGLFYEQYF. The CDR3 DNA reads as TGCAGGGAACGCCGGGACGCCCTTTTGGGGTTGTTCTACGAGCAGTACTTC.

The rearrangement links TRBV5-6 to TRBJ2-7, with D unclear. Looked up from germline, CDR1 is SGHDT and CDR2 is YYEEEE. Trimming took 0 bases from V and 6 from J, leaving 10 bases between them. There are 13 residues in the CDR3. CDR3: CASSLGSRAEQYF. The CDR3 DNA follows: TGTGCCAGCAGCTTGGGTAGTCGCGCCGAGCAGTACTTC.

In its sample, this clonotype was seen a few times. The CDR3 loop is CASSPRGSGKGGETQYF. The CDR3 nucleotides read TGTGCCAGCAGCCCTCGAGGTAGCGGGAAAGGGGGAGAGACCCAGTACTTC. The chain couples TRBV7-8 to TRBJ2-5; the match to TRBD2 covers 8 bases. V lost 5 bases, J lost 4 bases, and 15 bases stayed unmatched. Per the germline V gene, CDR1 is SGHVS and CDR2 is FQNEAQ. There are 17 residues in the CDR3. The whole variable domain, remainder taken from reference TRBV7-8 and TRBJ2-5, is GAGVSQSPRYKVAKRGQDVALRCDPISGHVSLFWYQQALGQGPEFLTYFQNEAQLDKSGLPSDRFFAERPEGSVSTLKIQRTQQEDSAVYLCASSPRGSGKGGETQYFGPGTRLLVL.

About this clonotype: Lacking the conserved final phenylalanine or tryptophan, this CDR3 likely reflects a read error. The DNA is left out, because the CDR3 cannot be placed on it with certainty; the CDR3 is given as TCRdb lists it. This sequence joins TRBV2 and TRBJ2-5. The CDR3 contains 13 residues when both ends are counted. In germline, CDR1 is SNHLY, CDR2 FYNNEI. CDR3 protein: CASRQNDGYTFGS.

This clonotype was seen more than once but under ten times. The junction departs from the called germline gene at one end, perhaps through a read error. The V and J genes are TRBV7-7 and TRBJ2-7, with a weak D call TRBD2 (5 bases). This CDR3 is built from 13 residues. Germline-derived CDR1 and CDR2 are SSHAT and FNYEAQ (reference sequence). DNA of the CDR3: TGTGCTAGCAGCTCTCTAGGGAGAGGCGAGCAGTACTTC. This gives the protein CASSSLGRGEQYF.

This clonotype was detected a few times. CDR3 coding DNA: TGTGCCAGTAGTATTCGGGCTAGCGGGATGAGCTCCTACAATGAGCAGTTCTTC. Translation: CASSIRASGMSSYNEQFF. This chain joins TRBV19 and TRBJ2-1; 9 bases align to TRBD2. The CDR3 is 18 residues long. J was trimmed by 0 bases and V by 3 bases; bases with no gene match: 9. The germline CDR1 and CDR2 sequences are LNHDA and SQIVND (reference sequence).

The chain combines TRBV29-1 with TRBJ2-3, with D uncertain. Deletions cut 3 bases from V and 2 bases from J, with 18 bases between. The CDR3 length is 16 residues. The germline gives CDR1 SQVTM, CDR2 ANQGSEA. CDR3 residues: CSVDDPATDDTDTQYF. CDR3 DNA sequence: TGCAGCGTTGATGATCCGGCCACGGACGACACAGATACGCAGTATTTT.

J is TRBJ2-2 and V is TRBV6-2 or TRBV6-3; TRBD2 matches at 10 bases. This CDR3 is 15 amino acids long. After removal of 7 bases from V and 3 bases from J, the junction contained 5 bases not matched to a gene. From germline, CDR1 is MNHEY and CDR2 SVGEGT. The CDR3 DNA reads as TGTGCCAGCACCTCTAGCGGGAGACACACCGGGGAGCTGTTTTTT. As protein: CASTSSGRHTGELFF.

This chain uses TRBV29-1 with TRBJ1-3; D gene unclear. The CDR3 extends over 14 amino acids. The germline CDR1 and CDR2 sequences are SQVTM and ANQGSEA. Trimming took off 0 bases at V and 0 bases at J, with 6 bases between the two ends. This CDR3 is CSVEDSYSGNTIYF. The DNA of the CDR3 is TGCAGCGTTGAAGACTCCTACTCTGGAAACACCATATATTTT.

This clonotype showed up just a few times. The chain is built from TRBV20-1 and TRBJ2-1, with 8 bases lining up with TRBD2. Unmatched junction bases numbered 17, after V lost 5 bases and J lost 8 bases. There are 16 residues in the CDR3. Germline CDR1 DFQATT, CDR2 SNEGSKA (reference sequence). This CDR3 is CSAPDLAGSGIDEQFF. The DNA of the CDR3 is TGCAGTGCTCCAGACTTAGCGGGGTCAGGCATCGATGAGCAGTTCTTC.

V is TRBV25-1 and J is TRBJ1-2; D unresolved. The germline gives CDR1 MGHDK, CDR2 SYGVNS. This CDR3 has 13 residues. The V and J ends lost 3 bases and 3 bases respectively, with 8 bases between them. DNA for the CDR3: TGTGCCAGCAGTGACTCCCCAGACTATGGCTACACCTTC. Protein product: CASSDSPDYGYTF.

The gene calls are TRBV12-3 or TRBV12-4 and TRBJ2-3; D not resolved. This CDR3 is built from 14 residues. V was pared by 6 bases and J by 4 bases, with 14 bases between. The DNA of the CDR3 is TGTGCCAGCAGCTCCTTGGGGAAAGCAGATACGCAGTATTTT. Translated: CASSSLGKADTQYF.

This clonotype was counted a few times. The chain recombines TRBV20-1 with TRBJ1-2; no definite D call. The germline V and J ends were trimmed by 3 bases and 3 bases, with 8 bases remaining between them. The CDR3 is 12 residues long. Germline lookup yields CDR1 DFQATT and CDR2 SNEGSKA (reference sequence). Here the CDR3 DNA reads TGCAGTGCTAGCTGGAGGGACTATGGCTACACCTTC. Translation gives CSASWRDYGYTF.

Comments on this clonotype: One end of the junction varies from germline; a read error may be responsible. This chain uses TRBV6-5 with TRBJ1-6; D is undetermined. Germline values: CDR1 MNHEY, CDR2 SVGAGI. CDR3 size: 20 residues. CDR3 in DNA: TGTGCCAGCAGTTACTCCGTTCGGGCGCGGGATGGGGAGGATGATTCACCCTTCCACTTT. Protein product: CASSYSVRARDGEDDSPFHF.

The chain combines TRBV6-5 with TRBJ2-3; 9 bases map to TRBD2. Germline trimming cut 2 bases from V and 4 bases from J; bases unmatched to any gene: 7. Germline CDR1 and CDR2: MNHEY and SVGAGI. This CDR3 region has 16 residues. In DNA form, the CDR3 reads TGTGCCAGCAGTTACACGATTAGCGGGAGCCCAGATACGCAGTATTTT. It translates to CASSYTISGSPDTQYF.

This clonotype was seen at least ten times. V usage is TRBV7-2 and J usage is TRBJ2-3; D unresolved. The germline gives CDR1 SGHTA, CDR2 FQGNSA. The V end was cut by 3 bases, the J end by 6 bases, with 7 bases between. The CDR3 has 12 residues. CDR3 in DNA: TGTGCCAGCAGCTTCACCCCGGATACGCAGTATTTT. This gives the protein CASSFTPDTQYF.

V and J are TRBV20-1 and TRBJ2-1; a weak D match, TRBD2 (6 bases). This CDR3 has 15 residues. V dropped 2 bases and J dropped 3 bases, with 14 bases sitting between them. CDR1 is DFQATT, CDR2 SNEGSKA, per germline (reference sequence). The CDR3 coding sequence is TGCAGTGCTAGAAAGGGTGTGGACTACTACAATGAGCAGTTCTTC. As protein: CSARKGVDYYNEQFF.

This clonotype was seen a handful of times. The chain carries TRBV9 and TRBJ2-7; D unclear. Per germline, CDR1 SGDLS and CDR2 YYNGEE. CDR3 size: 14 residues. The V end lost 0 bases, the J end lost 0 bases, and 7 bases lay between the germline ends. The CDR3 DNA reads as TGTGCCAGCAGCGTAGCGGCCCGCTCCTACGAGCAGTACTTC. This sequence encodes CASSVAARSYEQYF.

The V call is TRBV6-1, the J call TRBJ2-7; the D gene could be TRBD1 or TRBD2 (5 bases each). Trimming shortened V by 1 base and J by 0 bases, and 10 bases separated the two germline ends. Germline V gene data show CDR1 as MNHNS and CDR2 as SASEGT. The CDR3 has 15 residues. The DNA for the CDR3 is TGTGCCAGCAGTGAAGTTCGTGGGACCTCCTACGAGCAGTACTTC. Its translation is CASSEVRGTSYEQYF.

CDR3 in amino acids: CASSLDRGHDEQYF. The CDR3 DNA follows: TGCGCCAGCAGCCTCGACAGGGGGCACGACGAGCAGTACTTC. The genes are TRBV5-1 and TRBJ2-5, with 10 positions matching TRBD1. The J call is uncertain, as TRBJ2-7 better fits the DNA end. CDR3 size: 14 residues. Germline V CDR1 and CDR2: SGHRS, YFSETQ.

This clonotype has just a few counts. The V call is TRBV6-1, the J call TRBJ2-7; 8 nucleotides match TRBD1. CDR1 is MNHNS, CDR2 SASEGT, per germline. This CDR3 has 13 amino acids. J was trimmed by 4 bases and V by 6 bases; bases with no gene match: 5. CDR3 DNA: TGTGCCAGCAGGGCAGGGGGCTGGTACGAGCAGTACTTC. Translated: CASRAGGWYEQYF.

The J gene is TRBJ2-3, the V gene TRBV15; 9 bases line up with TRBD2. Losses at the gene ends were 1 base for V and 2 bases for J; bases not matched to a gene: 4. Germline CDR1 reads LNHNV; CDR2 reads YYDKDF (reference sequence). This CDR3 comprises 16 residues. The CDR3 nucleotides are TGTGCCACCAGCAGAGGTGGGACTAGCTCCACAGATACGCAGTATTTT. It translates to CATSRGGTSSTDTQYF. The full variable domain, rest sourced from reference TRBV15 and TRBJ2-3, is DAMVIQNPRYQVTQFGKPVTLSCSQTLNHNVMYWYQQKSSQAPKLLFHYYDKDFNNEADTPDNFQSRRPNTSFCFLDIRSPGLGDTAMYLCATSRGGTSSTDTQYFGPGTRLTVL.

V is TRBV6-2 or TRBV6-3 and J is TRBJ2-7; D unclear. Germline V gene lookup returns CDR1 MNHEY and CDR2 SVGEGT. The CDR3 totals 13 residues. V was cut by 6 bases and J by 4 bases, with 13 bases left in between. Written as DNA, the CDR3 is TGTGCCAGCAGGAACCTATTAGGATACGAGCAGTACTTC. Translation: CASRNLLGYEQYF.

The genes are TRBV4-1 and TRBJ1-4; a weak D match, TRBD1 (5 bases). Trimming left V 4 bases short and J 8 bases short, with 11 bases between. There are 13 residues in the CDR3. The germline gives CDR1 MGHRA, CDR2 YSYEKL. CDR3 region: CASSRGRTEKLFF. The CDR3 nucleotides are TGCGCCAGCAGCCGGGGGAGGACCGAAAAACTGTTTTTT.

The chain is built from TRBV20-1 and TRBJ2-3; TRBD1 is a possible D gene (5 bases). V dropped 0 bases and J dropped 2 bases, with 12 bases sitting between them. This CDR3 has 15 residues. The germline CDR1 and CDR2 sequences are DFQATT and SNEGSKA (reference sequence). The DNA of the CDR3 is TGCAGTGCTAGAGATCCCCGACAGAACACAGATACGCAGTATTTT. This translates into CSARDPRQNTDTQYF.